The sequence of this T cell receptor (beta chain) was determined in a study of T-cell memory formation after mild COVID-19. About the research overall: For the most part, TCR clusters were specific to one donor.

The CDR3 extends over 12 amino acids. Trimming took 3 bases from V and 6 from J; bases not matched to a gene: 0. Germline CDR1 LGHDT, CDR2 YNNKEL (reference sequence). A word on this clonotype: Its antigen remains unknown.

The TCR alpha and TCR beta cDNA libraries, bearing sample barcodes and UMIs, were generated by 5'RACE using constant-segment primers. TCRdb passed the 5' RACE reads through MiXCR, listing each CDR3 protein once. The repertoire has 200,000 to 300,000 distinct CDR3 sequences, 7.5% to 10% of them found once; the top ten carry 22%. Regarding the study as a whole: CD4+ bias marked clones expanding day 15 to 37, unlike balanced contracting clones. CD4+ clones that contracted lay mainly in CM and EM; CD8+ ones lay in EMRA.

The chain recombines TRBV3-1 with TRBJ2-3, with 7 bases fitting TRBD1. This TCR was sampled from a man younger than 35 who had mild COVID-19 (a few samples of this study predate the infection). Cell type and time point are not known. Sequencing was carried out using PBMCs or a T cell subset sorted from them (not recorded which). Here the CDR3 DNA reads TGTGCCAGCAGCCAGGACAGGGATACGCAGTATTTT. It specifies CASSQDRDTQYF.